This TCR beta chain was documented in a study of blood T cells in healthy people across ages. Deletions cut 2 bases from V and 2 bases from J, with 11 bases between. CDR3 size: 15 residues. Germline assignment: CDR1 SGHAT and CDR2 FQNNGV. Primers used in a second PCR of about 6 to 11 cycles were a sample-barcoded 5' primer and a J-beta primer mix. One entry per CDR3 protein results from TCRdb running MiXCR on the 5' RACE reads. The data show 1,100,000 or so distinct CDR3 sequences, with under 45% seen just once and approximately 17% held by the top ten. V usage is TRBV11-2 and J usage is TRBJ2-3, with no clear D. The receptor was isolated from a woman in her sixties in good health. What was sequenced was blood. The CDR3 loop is CASSLLWQFTDTQYF. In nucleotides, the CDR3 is TGTGCCAGCAGCTTACTTTGGCAGTTCACAGATACGCAGTATTTT. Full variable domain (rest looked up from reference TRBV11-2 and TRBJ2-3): EAGVAQSPRYKIIEKRQSVAFWCNPISGHATLYWYQQILGQGPKLLIQFQNNGVVDDSQLPKDRFSAERLKGVDSTLKIQPAKLEDSAVYLCASSLLWQFTDTQYFGPGTRLTVL.